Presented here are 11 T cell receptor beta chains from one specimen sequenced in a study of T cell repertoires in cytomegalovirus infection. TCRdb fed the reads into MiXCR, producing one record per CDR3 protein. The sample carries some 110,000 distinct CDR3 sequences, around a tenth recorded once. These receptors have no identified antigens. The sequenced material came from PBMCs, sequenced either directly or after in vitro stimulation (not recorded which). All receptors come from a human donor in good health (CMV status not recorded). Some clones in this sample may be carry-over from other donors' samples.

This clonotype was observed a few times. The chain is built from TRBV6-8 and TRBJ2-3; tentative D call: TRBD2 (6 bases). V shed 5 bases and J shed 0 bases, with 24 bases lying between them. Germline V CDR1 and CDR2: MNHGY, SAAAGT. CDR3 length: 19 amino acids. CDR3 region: CASSRGRSGVRFSTDTQYF. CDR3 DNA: TGTGCCAGCAGTCGGGGGAGATCAGGCGTGAGATTTAGCACAGATACGCAGTATTTT.

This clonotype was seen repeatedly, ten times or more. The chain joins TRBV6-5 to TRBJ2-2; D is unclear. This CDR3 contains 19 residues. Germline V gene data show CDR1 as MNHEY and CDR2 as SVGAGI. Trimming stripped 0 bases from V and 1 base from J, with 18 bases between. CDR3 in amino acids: CASSYSSVSAGLNTGELFF. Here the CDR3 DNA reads TGTGCCAGCAGTTACTCCTCGGTTTCGGCCGGCTTGAACACCGGGGAGCTGTTTTTT.

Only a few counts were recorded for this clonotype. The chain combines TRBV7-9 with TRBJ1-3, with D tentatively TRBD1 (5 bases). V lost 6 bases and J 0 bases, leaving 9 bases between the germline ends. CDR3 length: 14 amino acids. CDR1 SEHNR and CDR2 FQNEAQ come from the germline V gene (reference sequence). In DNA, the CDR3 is TGTGCCAGCAGGGGGCCCGGCTCTGGAAACACCATATATTTT. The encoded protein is CASRGPGSGNTIYF.

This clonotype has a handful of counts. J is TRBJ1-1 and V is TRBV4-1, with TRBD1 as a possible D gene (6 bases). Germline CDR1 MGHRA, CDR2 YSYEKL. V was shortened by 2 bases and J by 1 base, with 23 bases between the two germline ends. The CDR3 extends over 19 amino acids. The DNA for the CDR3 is TGCGCCAGCAGCCAATTGTCGCGCGCCGTACCGGGACAGAACACTGAAGCTTTCTTT. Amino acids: CASSQLSRAVPGQNTEAFF.

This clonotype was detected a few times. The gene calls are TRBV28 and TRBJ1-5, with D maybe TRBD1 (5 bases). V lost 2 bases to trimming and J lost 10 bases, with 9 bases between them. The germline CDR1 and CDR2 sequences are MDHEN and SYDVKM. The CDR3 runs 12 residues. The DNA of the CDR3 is TGTGCCAGCAGTTTACGCAGGGAACCCCAGCATTTT. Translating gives CASSLRREPQHF. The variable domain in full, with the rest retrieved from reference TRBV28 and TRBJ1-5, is DVKVTQSSRYLVKRTGEKVFLECVQDMDHENMFWYRQDPGLGLRLIYFSYDVKMKEKGDIPEGYSVSREKKERFSLILESASTNQTSMYLCASSLRREPQHFGDGTRLSIL.

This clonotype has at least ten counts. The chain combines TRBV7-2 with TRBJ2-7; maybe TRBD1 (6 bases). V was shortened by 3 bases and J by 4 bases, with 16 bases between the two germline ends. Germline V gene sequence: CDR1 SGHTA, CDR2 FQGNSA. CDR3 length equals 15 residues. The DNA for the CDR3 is TGTGCCAGCAGCTTCCCGACCGGACAGACTTACGAGCAGTACTTC. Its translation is CASSFPTGQTYEQYF. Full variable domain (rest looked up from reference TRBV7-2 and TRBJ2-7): GAGVSQSPSNKVTEKGKDVELRCDPISGHTALYWYRQSLGQGLEFLIYFQGNSAPDKSGLPSDRFSAERTGGSVSTLTIQRTQQEDSAVYLCASSFPTGQTYEQYFGPGTRLTVT.

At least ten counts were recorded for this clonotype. This CDR3 reads CASSFAVRTEAFF. The CDR3 region has the DNA TGTGCCAGCAGTTTCGCGGTCCGGACTGAAGCTTTCTTT. The genes are TRBV12-3 or TRBV12-4 and TRBJ1-1; D gene ambiguous. V was pared by 3 bases and J by 5 bases, with 10 bases between. The CDR3 length is 13 residues.

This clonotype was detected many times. For the CDR3, the DNA is TGTGCCAGTAGTGGACAGGGTACGACCAAAAACATTCAGTACTTC. Its protein product is CASSGQGTTKNIQYF. The chain links TRBV19 to TRBJ2-4, with TRBD1 matching 8 bases. CDR1 LNHDA and CDR2 SQIVND come from the germline V gene (reference sequence). The CDR3 has 15 amino acids. Trimming took 5 bases from V and 2 from J; bases not matched to a gene: 5.

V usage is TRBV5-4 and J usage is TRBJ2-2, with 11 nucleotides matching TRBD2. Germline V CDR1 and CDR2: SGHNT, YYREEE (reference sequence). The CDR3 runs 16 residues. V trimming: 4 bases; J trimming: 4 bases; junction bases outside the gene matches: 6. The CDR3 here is CASSGGLAVGTGELFF. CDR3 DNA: TGTGCCAGCAGCGGGGGACTAGCGGTGGGCACCGGGGAGCTGTTTTTT.

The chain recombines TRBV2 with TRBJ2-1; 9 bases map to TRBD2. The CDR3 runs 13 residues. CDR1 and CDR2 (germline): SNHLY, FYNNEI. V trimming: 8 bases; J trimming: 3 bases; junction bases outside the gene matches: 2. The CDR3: CASLAGFYNEQFF. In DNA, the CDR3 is TGTGCCAGCCTAGCGGGGTTCTACAATGAGCAGTTCTTC.

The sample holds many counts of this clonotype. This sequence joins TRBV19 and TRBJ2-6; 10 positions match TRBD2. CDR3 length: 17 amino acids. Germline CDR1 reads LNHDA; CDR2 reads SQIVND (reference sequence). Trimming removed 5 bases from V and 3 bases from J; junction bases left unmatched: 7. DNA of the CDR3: TGTGCCAGTAGTGCAAGCGGGAGGGCCGGTGGGGCCAACGTCCTGACTTTC. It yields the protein CASSASGRAGGANVLTF.